This passage covers 11 T cell receptor beta chains from one sample sequenced in a study of cytomegalovirus exposure and HLA in healthy donors. The PCR contained 60 Vbeta and 13 Jbeta primers. Generated by immunoSEQ multiplex PCR, the TCRdb table keeps only in-frame clones and is missing some. The repertoire holds 130,000 to 150,000 clones, with around four fifths as singletons. The specimen sequenced was PBMCs. The receptors shown here come from a male donor in good health and CMV-seronegative.

The V gene is TRBV7-9, the J gene TRBJ1-4; tentative D call: TRBD1 (5 bases). The CDR3 has 14 residues. The germline V gene has CDR1 SEHNR and CDR2 FQNEAQ (reference sequence). V was trimmed by 1 base and J by 4 bases, leaving 7 bases between them. The CDR3 sequence: CASSLVGVNEKLFF. CDR3 coding DNA: TGTGCCAGCAGCTTAGTAGGGGTTAATGAAAAACTGTTTTTT.

V is TRBV28 and J is TRBJ2-7; 7 bases fit TRBD2. The CDR3 is made up of 16 amino acids. Germline CDR1 reads MDHEN; CDR2 reads SYDVKM. Trimming cost V 4 bases and J 3 bases; bases outside gene matches: 12. CDR3 residues: CASSSPGGAGFYEQYF. The CDR3 DNA reads as TGTGCCAGCAGTTCCCCGGGGGGTGCGGGGTTCTACGAGCAGTACTTC.

The sample holds one count of this clone. The chain couples TRBV9 to TRBJ2-7; 7 bases agree with TRBD1. This CDR3 has 15 residues. Germline loops: CDR1 SGDLS, CDR2 YYNGEE. J gave up 0 bases and V 4 bases, and 7 bases lay outside the gene matches. CDR3 region: CASSQGQASSYEQYF. CDR3 nucleotide sequence: TGTGCCAGCAGCCAAGGACAGGCCAGCTCCTACGAGCAGTACTTC.

In DNA, the CDR3 is TGTGCCAGCAATAGAGGTTCGGGGACTAATGAAAAACTGTTTTTT. This translates into CASNRGSGTNEKLFF. The gene calls are TRBV9 and TRBJ1-4; D is unclear. The V gene lost 6 bases and the J gene lost 2 bases, with 14 bases spanning the gap. Per the germline V gene, CDR1 is SGDLS and CDR2 is YYNGEE. The CDR3 totals 15 residues.

The chain employs TRBV5-6 and TRBJ1-2; D may be TRBD1 (5 bases). The V gene's germline CDR1 is SGHDT and CDR2 YYEEEE. Trimming removed 0 bases from V and 3 bases from J, with 9 bases in between. The CDR3 has 14 residues. The CDR3 here is CASSLEGVDYGYTF. In DNA form, the CDR3 reads TGTGCCAGCAGCTTGGAAGGGGTTGACTATGGCTACACCTTC.

CDR3 DNA: TGTGCCAGCACCCTAGGACTAGCGGACTACAATGAGCAGTTCTTC. This sequence encodes CASTLGLADYNEQFF. The V and J genes are TRBV7-9 and TRBJ2-1; 10 nucleotides align to TRBD2. In germline, CDR1 is SEHNR, CDR2 FQNEAQ (reference sequence). V shed 7 bases and J 3 bases; nucleotides not matched to a gene: 6. CDR3 length: 15 amino acids.

This chain connects TRBV5-1 to TRBJ2-5, with 11 bases aligning to TRBD1. TRBJ2-7 matches the DNA end more closely, so the J call is doubtful. The V gene's germline CDR1 is SGHRS and CDR2 YFSETQ. The CDR3 spans 16 residues. CDR3 protein: CASNQGTGGGYYEQYF. CDR3 bases: TGCGCCAGCAATCAAGGGACAGGGGGGGGTTACTACGAGCAGTACTTC.

The chain couples TRBV5-1 to TRBJ2-1, with D possibly matching TRBD2 (6 bases). The germline V and J ends were trimmed by 3 bases and 10 bases, with 29 bases remaining between them. Germline assignment: CDR1 SGHRS and CDR2 YFSETQ. The CDR3 loop spans 18 amino acids. CDR3 sequence: CASSSTDPRGLRSREQFF. Here the CDR3 DNA reads TGCGCCAGCAGCTCGACCGATCCAAGGGGACTTAGGTCGAGAGAGCAGTTCTTC.

The chain has TRBV11-2 and TRBJ2-4, with 12 bases that match TRBD2. The CDR3 sequence is 17 residues long. V dropped 5 bases and J dropped 4; count of bases not matched to a gene: 9. CDR1 SGHAT and CDR2 FQNNGV come from the germline V gene. DNA of the CDR3: TGTGCCAGCAGCGAAACTAGCGGGAGGAGGGCTAAAAACATTCAGTACTTC. Translating it yields CASSETSGRRAKNIQYF.

The chain employs TRBV19 and TRBJ2-1; D is possibly TRBD2 (5 bases). Germline CDR1 LNHDA, CDR2 SQIVND (reference sequence). V was pared by 3 bases and J by 15 bases, with 15 bases between. This CDR3 contains 12 residues. DNA for the CDR3: TGTGCCAGTAGTATCGGGAACCGCCCCGGGTTCTTC. Translating it yields CASSIGNRPGFF.

The chain links TRBV4-1 to TRBJ1-6, with 7 nucleotides matching TRBD1. The V segment lost 0 bases and the J segment 4 bases; nucleotides outside the gene matches: 12. The CDR3 has 19 amino acids. Germline CDR1 and CDR2: MGHRA and YSYEKL. As DNA, the CDR3 is TGCGCCAGCAGCCAAGAATGGGTAGGACAGGATTTATATAATTCACCCCTCCACTTT. Amino acid sequence: CASSQEWVGQDLYNSPLHF.